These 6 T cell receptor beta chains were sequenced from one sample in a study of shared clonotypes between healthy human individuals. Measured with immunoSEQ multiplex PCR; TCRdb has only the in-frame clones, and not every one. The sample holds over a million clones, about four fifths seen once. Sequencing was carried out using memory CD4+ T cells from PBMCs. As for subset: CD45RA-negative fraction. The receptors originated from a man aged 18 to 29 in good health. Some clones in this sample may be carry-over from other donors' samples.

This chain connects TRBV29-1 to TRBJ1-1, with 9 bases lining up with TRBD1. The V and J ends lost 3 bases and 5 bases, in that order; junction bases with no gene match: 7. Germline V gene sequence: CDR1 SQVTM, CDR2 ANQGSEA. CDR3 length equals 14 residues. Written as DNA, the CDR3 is TGCAGCGTTGACCGGACAGGGGAGTTTACTGAAGCTTTCTTT. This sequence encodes CSVDRTGEFTEAFF. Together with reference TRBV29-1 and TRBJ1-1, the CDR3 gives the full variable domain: SAVISQKPSRDICQRGTSLTIQCQVDSQVTMMFWYRQQPGQSLTLIATANQGSEATYESGFVIDKFPISRPNLTFSTLTVSNMSPEDSSIYLCSVDRTGEFTEAFFGQGTRLTVV.

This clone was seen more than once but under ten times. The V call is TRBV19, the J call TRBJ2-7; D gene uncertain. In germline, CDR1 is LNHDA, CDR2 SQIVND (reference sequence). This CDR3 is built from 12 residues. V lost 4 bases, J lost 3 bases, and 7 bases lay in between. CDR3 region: CASSTPNYEQYF. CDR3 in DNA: TGTGCCAGTAGTACCCCAAACTACGAGCAGTACTTC.

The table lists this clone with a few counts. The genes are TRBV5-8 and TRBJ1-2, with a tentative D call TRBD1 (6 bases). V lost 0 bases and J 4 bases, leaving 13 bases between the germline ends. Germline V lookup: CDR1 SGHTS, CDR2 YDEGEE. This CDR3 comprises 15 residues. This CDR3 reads CASSLARQEFYGYTF. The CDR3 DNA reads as TGTGCCAGCAGCTTGGCCAGACAGGAATTCTATGGCTACACCTTC.

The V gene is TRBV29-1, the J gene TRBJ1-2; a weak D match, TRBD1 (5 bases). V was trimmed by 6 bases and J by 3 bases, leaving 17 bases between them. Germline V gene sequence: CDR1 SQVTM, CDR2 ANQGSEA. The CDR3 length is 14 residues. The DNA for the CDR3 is TGCAGCGTCCTTCCCCCCCCGGGGGACTATGGCTACACCTTC. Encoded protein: CSVLPPPGDYGYTF.

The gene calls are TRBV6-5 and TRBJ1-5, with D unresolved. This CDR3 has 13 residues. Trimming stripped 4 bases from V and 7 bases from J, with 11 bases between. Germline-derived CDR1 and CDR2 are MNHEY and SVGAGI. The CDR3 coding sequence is TGTGCCAGCAGTTCCACAAAGTCCCAGCCCCAGCATTTT. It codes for CASSSTKSQPQHF.

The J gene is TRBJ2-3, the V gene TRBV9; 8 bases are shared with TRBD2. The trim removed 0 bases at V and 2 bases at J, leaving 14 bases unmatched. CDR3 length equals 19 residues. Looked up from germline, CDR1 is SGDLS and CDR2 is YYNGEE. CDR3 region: CASSVATGTSRTNTDTQYF. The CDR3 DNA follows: TGTGCCAGCAGCGTAGCTACTGGGACTAGTAGGACAAACACAGATACGCAGTATTTT. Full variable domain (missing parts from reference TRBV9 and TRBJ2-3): DSGVTQTPKHLITATGQRVTLRCSPRSGDLSVYWYQQSLDQGLQFLIQYYNGEERAKGNILERFSAQQFPDLHSELNLSSLELGDSALYFCASSVATGTSRTNTDTQYFGPGTRLTVL.